This T cell receptor beta chain is from a study of CD8 T cells in Susac syndrome. Sequencing of TCR beta was performed on blood CD8+ T cells and on blood CD4+ T cells. Stable or active relapsing-remitting multiple sclerosis, untreated and meeting revised McDonald criteria, defined the controls. After extraction with the RNeasy kit, about 0.5 to 1 ug of the RNA was reverse transcribed using random hexamers. Across 54 Vbeta and 13 Jbeta, TCR beta CDR3 was amplified with immunoSEQ multiplex PCR. One entry per CDR3 protein results from TCRdb running MiXCR on the immunoSEQ multiplex PCR reads. This sample has some 300,000 distinct CDR3 sequences; roughly 85% occur once, and the top ten carry around 0.22%. Overall study findings and caveats: In its TCR sequencing and HLA analysis, the study acknowledged that the number of individuals was relatively small.

The V gene lost 2 bases and the J gene lost 0 bases, with 14 bases spanning the gap. This CDR3 contains 16 residues. Germline V gene data show CDR1 as MDHEN and CDR2 as SYDVKM. With respect to this clonotype: Its antigen remains unknown.

Specimen: CD8+ T cells from PBMCs. This sequence originates from a human donor with multiple sclerosis. The chain carries TRBV28 and TRBJ2-7; possibly TRBD2 for D (6 bases). The CDR3 loop reads CASSLVLAPSSYEQYF. The CDR3 nucleotides read TGTGCCAGCAGTTTAGTGCTAGCGCCGAGCTCCTACGAGCAGTACTTC.